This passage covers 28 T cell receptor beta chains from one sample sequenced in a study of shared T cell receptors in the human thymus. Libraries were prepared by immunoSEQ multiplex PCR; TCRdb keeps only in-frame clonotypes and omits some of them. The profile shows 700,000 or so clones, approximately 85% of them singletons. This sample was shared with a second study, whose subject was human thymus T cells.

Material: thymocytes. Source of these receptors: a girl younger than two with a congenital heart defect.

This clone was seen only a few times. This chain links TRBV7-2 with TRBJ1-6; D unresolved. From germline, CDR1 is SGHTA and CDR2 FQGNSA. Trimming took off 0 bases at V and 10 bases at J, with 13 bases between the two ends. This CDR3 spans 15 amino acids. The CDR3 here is CASSLAEGSASPLHF. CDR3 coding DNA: TGTGCCAGCAGCTTAGCTGAGGGCTCGGCCTCACCCCTCCACTTT.

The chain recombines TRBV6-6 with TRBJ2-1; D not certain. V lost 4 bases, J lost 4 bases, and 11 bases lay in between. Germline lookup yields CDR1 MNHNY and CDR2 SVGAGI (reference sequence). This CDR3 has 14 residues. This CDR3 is CASSFFPGYNEQFF. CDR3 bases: TGTGCCAGCAGTTTTTTCCCCGGGTACAATGAGCAGTTCTTC.

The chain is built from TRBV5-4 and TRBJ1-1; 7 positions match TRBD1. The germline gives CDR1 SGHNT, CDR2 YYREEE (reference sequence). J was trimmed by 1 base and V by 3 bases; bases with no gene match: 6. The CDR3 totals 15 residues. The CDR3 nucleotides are TGTGCCAGCAGCTCGGCTGACAGGGAGAACACTGAAGCTTTCTTT. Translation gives CASSSADRENTEAFF. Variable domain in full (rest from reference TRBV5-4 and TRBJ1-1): ETGVTQSPTHLIKTRGQQVTLRCSSQSGHNTVSWYQQALGQGPQFIFQYYREEENGRGNFPPRFSGLQFPNYSSELNVNALELDDSALYLCASSSADRENTEAFFGQGTRLTVV.

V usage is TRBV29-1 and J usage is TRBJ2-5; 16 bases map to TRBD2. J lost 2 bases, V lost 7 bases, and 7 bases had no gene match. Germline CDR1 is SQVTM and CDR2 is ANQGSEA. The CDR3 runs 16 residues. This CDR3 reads CSAPGLAGGRQETQYF. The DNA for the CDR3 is TGCAGCGCCCCGGGACTAGCGGGGGGGCGGCAAGAGACCCAGTACTTC.

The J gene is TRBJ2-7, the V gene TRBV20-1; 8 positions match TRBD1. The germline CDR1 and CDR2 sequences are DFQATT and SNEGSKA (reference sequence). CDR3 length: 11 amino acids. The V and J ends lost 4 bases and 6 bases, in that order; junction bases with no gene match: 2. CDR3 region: CSAKTGGEQYF. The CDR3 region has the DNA TGCAGTGCTAAAACAGGGGGCGAGCAGTACTTC.

In nucleotides, the CDR3 is TGTGCCAGCAGCCCACAAACAGGGGGCAACTATGGCTACACCTTC. Translating gives CASSPQTGGNYGYTF. The chain uses TRBV7-8 and TRBJ1-2, with 9 bases lining up with TRBD1. This CDR3 contains 15 residues. The junction had 6 bases not matched to a gene; V was cut back by 5 bases and J by 2 bases. Germline values: CDR1 SGHVS, CDR2 FQNEAQ.

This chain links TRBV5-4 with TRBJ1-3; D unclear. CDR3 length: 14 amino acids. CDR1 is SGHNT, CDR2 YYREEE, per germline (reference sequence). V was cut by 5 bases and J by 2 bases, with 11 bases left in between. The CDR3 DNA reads TGTGCCAGCAGGTTCTACCCCGCTGGAAACACCATATATTTT. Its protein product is CASRFYPAGNTIYF.

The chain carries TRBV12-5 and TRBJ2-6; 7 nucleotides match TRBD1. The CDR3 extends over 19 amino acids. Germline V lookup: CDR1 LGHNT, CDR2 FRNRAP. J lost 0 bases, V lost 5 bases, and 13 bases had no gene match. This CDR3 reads CASGPSDRVNRSGANVLTF. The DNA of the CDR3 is TGTGCTAGTGGTCCGTCAGACAGGGTAAACCGCTCTGGGGCCAACGTCCTGACTTTC. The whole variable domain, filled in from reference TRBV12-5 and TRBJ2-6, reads DARVTQTPRHKVTEMGQEVTMRCQPILGHNTVFWYRQTMMQGLELLAYFRNRAPLDDSGMPKDRFSAEMPDATLATLKIQPSEPRDSAVYFCASGPSDRVNRSGANVLTFGAGSRLTVL.

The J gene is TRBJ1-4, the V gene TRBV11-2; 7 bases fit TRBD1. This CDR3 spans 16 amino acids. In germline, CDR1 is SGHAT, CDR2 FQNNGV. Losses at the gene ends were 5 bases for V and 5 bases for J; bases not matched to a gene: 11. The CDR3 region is CASSPSEDRNNEKLFF. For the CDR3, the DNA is TGTGCCAGCAGCCCTAGCGAGGACAGGAACAATGAAAAACTGTTTTTT.

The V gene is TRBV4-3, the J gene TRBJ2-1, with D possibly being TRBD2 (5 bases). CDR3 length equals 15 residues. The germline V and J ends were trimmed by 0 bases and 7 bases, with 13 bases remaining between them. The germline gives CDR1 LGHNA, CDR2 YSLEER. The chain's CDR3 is CASSQEGHPGNEQFF. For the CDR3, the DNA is TGCGCCAGCAGCCAAGAAGGTCACCCGGGGAATGAGCAGTTCTTC.

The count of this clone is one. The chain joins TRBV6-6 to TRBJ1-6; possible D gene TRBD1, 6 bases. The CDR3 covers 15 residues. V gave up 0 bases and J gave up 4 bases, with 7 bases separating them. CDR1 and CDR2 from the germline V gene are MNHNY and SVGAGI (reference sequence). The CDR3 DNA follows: TGTGCCAGCAGTTACTCGGACAGTTATAATTCACCCCTCCACTTT. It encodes CASSYSDSYNSPLHF.

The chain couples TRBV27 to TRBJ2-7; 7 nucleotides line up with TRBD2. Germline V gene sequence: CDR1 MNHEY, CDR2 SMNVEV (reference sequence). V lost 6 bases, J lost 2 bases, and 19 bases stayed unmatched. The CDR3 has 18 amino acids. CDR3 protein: CASRHIRTGRGIPYEQYF. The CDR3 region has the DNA TGTGCCAGCAGACATATCAGAACGGGGAGGGGTATTCCCTACGAGCAGTACTTC.

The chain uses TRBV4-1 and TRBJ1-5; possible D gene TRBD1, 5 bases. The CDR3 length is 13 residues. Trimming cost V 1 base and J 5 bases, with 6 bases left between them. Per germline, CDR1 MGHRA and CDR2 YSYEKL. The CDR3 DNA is TGCGCCAGCAGCCAAGGGGGCTATCAGCCCCAGCATTTT. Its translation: CASSQGGYQPQHF.

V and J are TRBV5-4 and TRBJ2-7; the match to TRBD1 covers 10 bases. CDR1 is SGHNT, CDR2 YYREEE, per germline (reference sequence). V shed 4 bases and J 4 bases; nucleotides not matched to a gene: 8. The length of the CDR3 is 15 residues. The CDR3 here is CASSPEGTGVYEQYF. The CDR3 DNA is TGTGCCAGCAGCCCGGAGGGGACAGGGGTTTACGAGCAGTACTTC.

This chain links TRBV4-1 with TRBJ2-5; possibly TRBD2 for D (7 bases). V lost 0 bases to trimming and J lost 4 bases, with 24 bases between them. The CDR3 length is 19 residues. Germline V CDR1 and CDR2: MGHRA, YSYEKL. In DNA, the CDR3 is TGCGCCAGCAGCCAAGAAGTTACCGTGGAGGGGGGGCCCAGAGAGACCCAGTACTTC. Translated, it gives CASSQEVTVEGGPRETQYF.

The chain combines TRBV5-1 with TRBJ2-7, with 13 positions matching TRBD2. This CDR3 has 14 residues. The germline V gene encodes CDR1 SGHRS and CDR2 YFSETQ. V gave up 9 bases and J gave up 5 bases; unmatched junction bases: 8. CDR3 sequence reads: CATRLAGGTDEQYF. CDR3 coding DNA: TGCGCCACCCGACTAGCGGGGGGAACGGACGAGCAGTACTTC. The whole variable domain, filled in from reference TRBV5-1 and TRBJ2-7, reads KAGVTQTPRYLIKTRGQQVTLSCSPISGHRSVSWYQQTPGQGLQFLFEYFSETQRNKGNFPGRFSGRQFSNSRSEMNVSTLELGDSALYLCATRLAGGTDEQYFGPGTRLTVT.

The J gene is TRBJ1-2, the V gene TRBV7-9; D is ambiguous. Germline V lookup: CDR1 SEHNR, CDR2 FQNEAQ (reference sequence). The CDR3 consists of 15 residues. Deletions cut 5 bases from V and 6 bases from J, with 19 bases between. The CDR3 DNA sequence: TGTGCCAGCAGCCCTGCCTCGGGAGGGCAGGATGGCTACACCTTC. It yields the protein CASSPASGGQDGYTF.

CDR3 nucleotides: TGTGCCAGCAGTACCCCGGAGACAGGTAGTTACGGCTACACCTTC. As protein: CASSTPETGSYGYTF. V usage is TRBV28 and J usage is TRBJ1-2, with D perhaps matching TRBD1 (6 bases). Germline V gene sequence: CDR1 MDHEN, CDR2 SYDVKM. V shed 5 bases and J shed 8 bases, with 21 bases lying between them. The CDR3 runs 15 residues.

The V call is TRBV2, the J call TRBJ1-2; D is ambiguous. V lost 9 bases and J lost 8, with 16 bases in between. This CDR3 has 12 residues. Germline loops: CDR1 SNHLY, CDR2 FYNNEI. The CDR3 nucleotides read TGTGCCAGAGCCCCTTGGGCAGGCGGCTACACCTTC. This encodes CARAPWAGGYTF.

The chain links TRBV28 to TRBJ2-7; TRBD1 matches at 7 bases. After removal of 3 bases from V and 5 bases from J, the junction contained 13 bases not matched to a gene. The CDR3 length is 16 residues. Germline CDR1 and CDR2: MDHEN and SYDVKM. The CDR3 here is CASSFPRKTGVDEQYF. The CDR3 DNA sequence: TGTGCCAGCAGTTTCCCCCGCAAAACAGGGGTCGACGAGCAGTACTTC.

DNA for the CDR3: TGTGCCAGTAGTATAGATCTTCAGGGGACCTCCTACAATGAGCAGTTCTTC. It encodes CASSIDLQGTSYNEQFF. This chain joins TRBV19 and TRBJ2-1, with D possibly matching TRBD1 (6 bases). CDR3 length: 17 amino acids. CDR1 and CDR2 from the germline V gene are LNHDA and SQIVND (reference sequence). Trimming left V 0 bases short and J 0 bases short, with 12 bases between.

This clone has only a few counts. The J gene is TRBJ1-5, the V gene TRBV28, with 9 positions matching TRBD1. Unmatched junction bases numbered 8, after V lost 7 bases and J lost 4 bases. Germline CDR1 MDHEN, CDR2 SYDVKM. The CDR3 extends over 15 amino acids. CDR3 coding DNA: TGTGCCAGCAACTGGGGTGGACAGGGGAATCAGCCCCAGCATTTT. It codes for CASNWGGQGNQPQHF.

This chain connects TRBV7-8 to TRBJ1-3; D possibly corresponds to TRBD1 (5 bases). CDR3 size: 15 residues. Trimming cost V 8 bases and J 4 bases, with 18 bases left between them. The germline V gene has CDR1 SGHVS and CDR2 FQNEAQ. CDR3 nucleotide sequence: TGTGCCAGCTCGGACGCCAGGGCTGGAGGAAACACCATATATTTT. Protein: CASSDARAGGNTIYF.

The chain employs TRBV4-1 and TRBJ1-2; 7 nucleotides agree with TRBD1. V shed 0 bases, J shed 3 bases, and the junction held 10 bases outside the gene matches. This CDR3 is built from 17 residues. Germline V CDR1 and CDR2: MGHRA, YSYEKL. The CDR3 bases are TGCGCCAGCAGCCAAGAAATTTACCACGACAGGGACTATGGCTACACCTTC. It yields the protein CASSQEIYHDRDYGYTF.

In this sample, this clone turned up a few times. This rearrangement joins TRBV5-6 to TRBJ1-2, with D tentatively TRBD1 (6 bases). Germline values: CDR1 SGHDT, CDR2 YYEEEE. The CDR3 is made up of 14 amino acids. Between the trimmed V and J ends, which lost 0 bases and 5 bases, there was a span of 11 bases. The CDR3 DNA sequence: TGTGCCAGCAGCTTGGGGCGGGGGCTTTATGGCTACACCTTC. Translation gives CASSLGRGLYGYTF.

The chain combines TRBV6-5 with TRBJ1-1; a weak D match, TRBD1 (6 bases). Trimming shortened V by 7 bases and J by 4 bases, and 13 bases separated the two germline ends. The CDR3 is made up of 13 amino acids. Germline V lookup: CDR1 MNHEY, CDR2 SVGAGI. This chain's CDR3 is CASTHREGTEAFF. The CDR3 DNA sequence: TGTGCCAGCACTCACAGGGAAGGCACTGAAGCTTTCTTT.

The CDR3 reads CASSPGELWTSYMNTEAFF. As DNA, the CDR3 is TGCGCCAGCAGCCCGGGGGAGTTGTGGACATCTTACATGAACACTGAAGCTTTCTTT. V gene TRBV5-1 combines with J gene TRBJ1-1; tentatively, D is TRBD1 (5 bases). This CDR3 comprises 19 residues. Germline CDR1 and CDR2: SGHRS and YFSETQ. Trimming took 4 bases from V and 0 from J, leaving 25 bases between them. Full variable domain (rest looked up from reference TRBV5-1 and TRBJ1-1): KAGVTQTPRYLIKTRGQQVTLSCSPISGHRSVSWYQQTPGQGLQFLFEYFSETQRNKGNFPGRFSGRQFSNSRSEMNVSTLELGDSALYLCASSPGELWTSYMNTEAFFGQGTRLTVV.

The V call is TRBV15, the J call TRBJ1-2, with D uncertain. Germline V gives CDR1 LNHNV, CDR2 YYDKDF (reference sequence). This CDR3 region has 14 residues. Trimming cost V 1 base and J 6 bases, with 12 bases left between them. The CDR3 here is CATSRGGSFNGYTF. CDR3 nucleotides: TGTGCCACCAGCAGAGGAGGGAGCTTCAATGGCTACACCTTC.